This is a list of T cell receptor beta chains from one sample in a study of cytomegalovirus exposure and HLA in healthy donors. Sequencing was performed with immunoSEQ multiplex PCR; in TCRdb, only in-frame clones are kept and a portion is missing. The sample table includes about 65,000 clones. The sequenced material came from PBMCs. These receptors were taken from a boy aged 5 to 17 in good health and CMV-seronegative. Each CDR3 is given with its conserved first and last residue.

V: TRBV4-1; length: 14; J: TRBJ2-7; CDR3: CASSQGRGLHEQYF
V: TRBV6-5; length: 15; J: TRBJ2-7; CDR3: CASSLGLAGLGEQYF
V: TRBV7-2; length: 14; J: TRBJ1-5; CDR3: CASSPTGGLQPQHF
V: TRBV5-1; length: 17; J: TRBJ2-5; CDR3: CASSLMPGTNIWETQYF
V: TRBV6-4; length: 15; J: TRBJ2-1; CDR3: CASSEGTGGYNEQFF
V: TRBV20-1; length: 11; J: TRBJ2-7; CDR3: CSALLSYEQYF
V: TRBV2; length: 12; J: TRBJ1-2; CDR3: CASRENRGGYTF
V: TRBV7-2; length: 16; J: TRBJ2-1; CDR3: CASSLAPGTVPGEQFF
V: TRBV6-5; length: 15; J: TRBJ2-1; CDR3: CASSYGTGGYNEQFF
V: TRBV6-6; length: 13; J: TRBJ2-7; CDR3: CASRGDTPYEQYF
V: TRBV4-1; length: 14; J: NA; CDR3: CASSQTSGAAEQYF
V: TRBV12-5; length: 15; J: TRBJ2-6; CDR3: CASGFGGTGANVLTF
V: TRBV5-1; length: 14; J: TRBJ1-2; CDR3: CASSLSGQDYGYTF
V: TRBV6-5; length: 13; J: TRBJ2-7; CDR3: CASSYSWGREQYF
V: TRBV7-9; length: 16; J: TRBJ2-7; CDR3: CASSSGTSGTLYEQYF
V: TRBV7-9; length: 14; J: TRBJ1-5; CDR3: CASSLGQGNQPQHF
V: TRBV6-1; length: 14; J: TRBJ1-5; CDR3: CASSEFGVGQPQHF
V: TRBV14; length: 13; J: TRBJ2-5; CDR3: CASSQGPQETQYF
V: TRBV7-9; length: 13; J: TRBJ2-2; CDR3: CASSSGLAGELFF
V: TRBV6-5; length: 13; J: TRBJ1-5; CDR3: CASMQGLNQPQHF
V: TRBV11-2; length: 16; J: TRBJ1-1; CDR3: CASSPRGGVMNTEAFF
V: TRBV2; length: 15; J: TRBJ2-7; CDR3: CASSEGTSGGYEQYF
V: TRBV9; length: 16; J: TRBJ2-3; CDR3: CASSVVSGGSADTQYF
V: TRBV5-6; length: 14; J: TRBJ2-7; CDR3: CASSIDTGWYEQYF
V: TRBV30; length: 15; J: TRBJ2-3; CDR3: CAWSVEVPGTDTQYF
V: TRBV5-1; length: 14; J: TRBJ1-2; CDR3: CASTRDRGLEGYTF
V: TRBV9; length: 16; J: TRBJ2-7; CDR3: CASSVAPGTGEGEQYF
V: TRBV6-1; length: 17; J: TRBJ1-2; CDR3: CASSERGTGTIIYGYTF
V: TRBV5-6; length: 14; J: TRBJ1-1; CDR3: CASSFGRGRTEAFF
V: TRBV5-4; length: 11; J: TRBJ1-3; CDR3: CASSSEDTIYF
V: TRBV4-2; length: 18; J: TRBJ2-7; CDR3: CASSQDSGLADESYEQYF
V: TRBV30; length: 14; J: TRBJ1-2; CDR3: CAWNLQTANYGYTF
V: TRBV7-8; length: 14; J: TRBJ1-4; CDR3: CASSFRGSNEKLFF
V: TRBV5-4; length: 16; J: TRBJ2-7; CDR3: CASSQFPGTSPYEQYF
V: TRBV14; length: 16; J: TRBJ2-7; CDR3: CASSLVQGGPSYEQYF
V: TRBV19; length: 15; J: TRBJ1-5; CDR3: CASRPFGTSNQPQHF
V: TRBV5-1; length: 18; J: TRBJ1-1; CDR3: CASSSRQGVGGENTEAFF
V: TRBV5-1; length: 17; J: TRBJ2-7; CDR3: CASSLGLRAVSAYEQYF
V: TRBV6-5; length: 14; J: TRBJ1-5; CDR3: CASSYSGANQPQHF
V: TRBV29-1; length: 13; J: TRBJ1-4; CDR3: CSVGPGGDEKLFF
V: TRBV7-9; length: 14; J: TRBJ2-1; CDR3: CASSLSTSGGEQFF
V: TRBV6-5; length: 15; J: TRBJ1-3; CDR3: CASSSTGNSGNTIYF